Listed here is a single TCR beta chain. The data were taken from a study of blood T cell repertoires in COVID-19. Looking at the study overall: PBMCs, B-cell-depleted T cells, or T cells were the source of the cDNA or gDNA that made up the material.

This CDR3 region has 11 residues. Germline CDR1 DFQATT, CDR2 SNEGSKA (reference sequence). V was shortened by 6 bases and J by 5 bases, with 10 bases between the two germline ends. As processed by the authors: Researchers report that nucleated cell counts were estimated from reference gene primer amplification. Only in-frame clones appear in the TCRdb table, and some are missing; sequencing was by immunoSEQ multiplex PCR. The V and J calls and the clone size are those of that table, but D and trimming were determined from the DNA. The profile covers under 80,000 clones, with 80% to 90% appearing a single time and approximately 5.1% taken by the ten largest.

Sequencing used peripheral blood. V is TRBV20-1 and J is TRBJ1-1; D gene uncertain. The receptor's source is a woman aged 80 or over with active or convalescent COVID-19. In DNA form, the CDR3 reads TGCAGTGCCCGTGCCGGGACTGAAGCTTTCTTT. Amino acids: CSARAGTEAFF.